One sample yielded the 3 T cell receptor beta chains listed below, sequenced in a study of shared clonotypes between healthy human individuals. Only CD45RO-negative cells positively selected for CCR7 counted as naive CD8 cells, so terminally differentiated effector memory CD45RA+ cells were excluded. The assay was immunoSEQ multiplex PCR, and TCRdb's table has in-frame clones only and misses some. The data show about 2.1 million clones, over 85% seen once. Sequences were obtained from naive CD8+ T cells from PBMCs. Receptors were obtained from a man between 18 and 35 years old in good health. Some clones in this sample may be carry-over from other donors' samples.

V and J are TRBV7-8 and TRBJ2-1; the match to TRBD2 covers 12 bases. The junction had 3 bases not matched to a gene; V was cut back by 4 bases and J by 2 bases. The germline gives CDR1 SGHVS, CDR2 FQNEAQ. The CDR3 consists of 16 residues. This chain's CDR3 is CASSSSGRGTYNEQFF. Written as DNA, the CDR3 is TGTGCCAGCAGCTCTAGCGGGAGGGGGACCTACAATGAGCAGTTCTTC.

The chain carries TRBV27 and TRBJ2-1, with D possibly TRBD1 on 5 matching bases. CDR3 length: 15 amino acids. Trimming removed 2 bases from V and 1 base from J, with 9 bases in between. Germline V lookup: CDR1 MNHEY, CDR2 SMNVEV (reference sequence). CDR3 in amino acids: CASSLQGMSYNEQFF. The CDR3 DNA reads TGTGCCAGCAGTTTACAGGGAATGTCCTACAATGAGCAGTTCTTC.

The CDR3 region is CASSWGADTEAFF. The CDR3 region has the DNA TGTGCCAGCAGTTGGGGGGCGGACACTGAAGCTTTCTTT. The chain joins TRBV27 to TRBJ1-1; weak D call: TRBD1 (6 bases). Trimming took 4 bases from V and 3 from J, leaving 9 bases between them. The CDR3 has 13 residues. Germline CDR1 MNHEY, CDR2 SMNVEV (reference sequence).